The rows below give T cell receptor beta chains drawn from one sample of a study of control samples from healthy donors and cancer patients. Some clones are missing from TCRdb's copy, which holds only in-frame ones; the method was immunoSEQ multiplex PCR. Among around 59,000 clones listed, about 92% were seen once. The source material was PBMCs. The source of these receptors is a man in his forties or fifties with colorectal cancer. Both conserved end residues are part of each CDR3. The D gene is left open where the match is weak. Part of the rows lack a size; the others show once, few, many or a class for expanded clones.

D gene	J gene	clone size	V gene	CDR3 DNA	CDR3 protein
TRBD1	TRBJ2-1	-	TRBV14	TGTGCCAGCAGCCGGATAGGACAGGGGGCGGATGAGCAGTTCTTC	CASSRIGQGADEQFF
-	TRBJ2-2	-	TRBV6-4	TGTGCCAGCAGCCCCAACAGCGCGAACACCGGGGAGCTGTTTTTT	CASSPNSANTGELFF
-	TRBJ1-2	-	TRBV5-4	TGTGCCAGCAGCGCCTGGGACCCCGGTGGCTACACCTTC	CASSAWDPGGYTF
-	TRBJ2-7	-	TRBV21-1	TGTGCCAGCAGCAAAGAGGGACAAGCCTCTTCCTACGAGCAGTACTTC	CASSKEGQASSYEQYF
TRBD1	TRBJ1-5	few	TRBV3-1/TRBV3-2	TGTGCCAGCAGCCTGGGCGGACAGGGGCACAATCAGCCCCAGCATTTT	CASSLGGQGHNQPQHF
-	TRBJ1-5	-	TRBV19	TGTGCCAGTAGCCCAACGGGGAGGGGATATAATCAGCCCCAGCATTTT	CASSPTGRGYNQPQHF
TRBD1	TRBJ1-4	-	TRBV7-9	TGTGCCAGCAGCTCTTGGACAGGTCAAAATGAAAAACTGTTTTTT	CASSSWTGQNEKLFF
TRBD2	TRBJ2-5	-	TRBV5-1	TGCGCCAGCAGCTTGGGACTAGCGGGGGCAGAAGAGACCCAGTACTTC	CASSLGLAGAEETQYF
TRBD2	TRBJ2-1	-	TRBV7-9	TGTGCCAGCAGCTTTTATAGCGGGGGGGTGAATGAGCAGTTCTTC	CASSFYSGGVNEQFF
-	TRBJ2-7	-	TRBV7-2	TGTGCCAGCAGCTTAAGCTGGGGGTTCTACGAGCAGTACTTC	CASSLSWGFYEQYF
TRBD2	TRBJ2-2	-	TRBV6-5	TGTGCCAGCAGTTATCTAGCGGGTGAAACCGGGGAGCTGTTTTTT	CASSYLAGETGELFF
-	TRBJ1-6	-	TRBV11-2	TGTGCCAGCAGCCTAGACACCAATAATTCACCCCTCCACTTT	CASSLDTNNSPLHF
-	TRBJ2-7	-	TRBV5-4	TGTGCCAGCAGCTTGGGGGGGAAGGAGCAGTACTTC	CASSLGGKEQYF
TRBD1	TRBJ2-7	-	TRBV4-1	TGCGCCAGCAGCCAAGAGCGGACAGGCCCCTACGAGCAGTACTTC	CASSQERTGPYEQYF
TRBD2	TRBJ2-1	-	TRBV2	TGTGCCAGCAGTGAAGTGGGACTATTGTATGAGCAGTTCTTC	CASSEVGLLYEQFF
-	TRBJ1-6	few	TRBV14	TGTGCCAGCAGCCAAGGGGTGCTCAAATCACCCCTCCACTTT	CASSQGVLKSPLHF
-	TRBJ1-3	-	TRBV2	TGTGCCAGCAGTGATCTGGGGACCTCTGGAAACACCATATATTTT	CASSDLGTSGNTIYF
TRBD1	TRBJ1-4	-	TRBV4-1	TGCGCCAGCAGCCCCCTTGGGGGACAGACCGACCTAAATGAAAAACTGTTTTTT	CASSPLGGQTDLNEKLFF
-	TRBJ1-2	-	TRBV19	TGTGCCAGTAGTAGCAGGGTGCGTCACGGCTACACCTTC	CASSSRVRHGYTF
TRBD1	TRBJ2-7	-	TRBV30	TGTGCCTTCCGGAACAGGGGAGCATCAGTATACGAGCAGTACTTC	CAFRNRGASVYEQYF
TRBD2	TRBJ2-1	once	TRBV20-1	TGCAGTGCTGATAGCGGGGGGGAGCAGTTCTTC	CSADSGGEQFF
TRBD1	TRBJ2-5	-	TRBV6-5	TGTGCCAGCAGGGGGACAGGGGTGAAGTCCCAGTACTTC	CASRGTGVKSQYF
TRBD2	TRBJ2-7	-	TRBV6-6	TGTGCCAGCAGTTCGGGACTAGCGGGCCCCTACGAGCAGTACTTC	CASSSGLAGPYEQYF
-	TRBJ1-2	-	TRBV9	TGTGCCAGCAGCGTAGGCGTGGAAGGCTACACCTTC	CASSVGVEGYTF
-	TRBJ1-2	few	TRBV27	TGTGCCAGCAGTTTAAACACGAACTATGGCTACACCTTC	CASSLNTNYGYTF
-	TRBJ2-5	-	TRBV7-7	TGTGCCAGCAGCTTAGTTAACCTGAAACAAGAGACCCAGTACTTC	CASSLVNLKQETQYF
-	TRBJ2-5	-	TRBV27	TGTGCCAGCAGTTCCCGGGGGCTCCCTCCGGAGACCCAGTACTTC	CASSSRGLPPETQYF
TRBD1	TRBJ1-6	-	TRBV9	TGTGCCAGCAGCGGACGGGACAGACCTAATTCACCCCTCCACTTT	CASSGRDRPNSPLHF
-	TRBJ1-1	-	TRBV7-8	TGTGCCAGCCAACTGGGGAACACTGAAGCTTTCTTT	CASQLGNTEAFF
-	TRBJ1-3	-	TRBV7-2	TGTGCCAGCAGCCCACAGTCTGGAAACACCATATATTTT	CASSPQSGNTIYF
-	TRBJ2-7	-	TRBV3-1/TRBV3-2	TGTGCCAGCAGTTTTAGTGGAGGCTACGAGCAGTACTTC	CASSFSGGYEQYF
-	TRBJ1-1	-	TRBV11-2	TGTGCCAGCAGCGTACACGACAGGAGGTACACTGAAGCTTTCTTT	CASSVHDRRYTEAFF
-	TRBJ2-3	-	TRBV19	TGTGCCAGTAGTACCGGACAGTTAGATACGCAGTATTTT	CASSTGQLDTQYF
TRBD1	TRBJ2-7	-	TRBV6-5	TGTGCCAGCAGTAAGGACAGGGGGTCGTACGAGCAGTACTTC	CASSKDRGSYEQYF
TRBD1	TRBJ1-5	once	TRBV7-9	TGTGCCAGCAGCTTCTGGACAGGGGGCCCCAATCAGCCCCAGCATTTT	CASSFWTGGPNQPQHF
-	TRBJ2-2	-	TRBV12-3/TRBV12-4	TGTGCCAGCAACCTAGTTTCCGGGGAGCTGTTTTTT	CASNLVSGELFF
-	TRBJ1-5	-	TRBV20-1	TGCAGTGCTAGTACCAGGGCCGGATTAGGAAGGAGTCAGCCCCAGCATTTT	CSASTRAGLGRSQPQHF
-	TRBJ1-1	-	TRBV9	TGTGCCAGCACTCCTAGTAGCAATATGAACACTGAAGCTTTCTTT	CASTPSSNMNTEAFF
TRBD1	TRBJ1-3	-	TRBV7-6	TGTGCCAGCAGCCCAAGGACAGGGGCTGGAAACACCATATATTTT	CASSPRTGAGNTIYF
TRBD1	TRBJ1-1	-	TRBV12-5	TGTGCTAGTGGCCGACAGGGAGAGACTTTCTTT	CASGRQGETFF
-	TRBJ2-3	-	TRBV15	TGTGCCACCAGCCCTGGGAGCGGGCTAACTACAGATACGCAGTATTTT	CATSPGSGLTTDTQYF
TRBD1	TRBJ2-7	-	TRBV5-1	TGCGCCAGCAGCTTACCCGGGACAGGGAACTACGAGCAGTACTTC	CASSLPGTGNYEQYF
-	TRBJ1-4	-	TRBV7-2	TGTGCCAGCAGCTTAGGCAGGGCTGAAAAACTGTTTTTT	CASSLGRAEKLFF
-	TRBJ1-1	few	TRBV6-5	TGTGCCAGCAGCGGGCTAAACACTGAAGCTTTCTTT	CASSGLNTEAFF
TRBD2	TRBJ2-3	-	TRBV9	TGTGCCAGCAGCGCACTAGCGGGGGGCACAGATACGCAGTATTTT	CASSALAGGTDTQYF
-	TRBJ1-5	-	TRBV19	TGTGCCAGTAGTATGATGACAGTAAATCAGCCCCAGCATTTT	CASSMMTVNQPQHF
TRBD1	TRBJ2-2	-	TRBV29-1	TGCAGCGTTTATAGGACAGGGTACACCGGGGAGCTGTTTTTT	CSVYRTGYTGELFF
-	TRBJ2-2	-	TRBV5-1	TGCGCCAGCATCCGAGGTGGGGGACCGAGTAACACCGGGGAGCTGTTTTTT	CASIRGGGPSNTGELFF
-	TRBJ1-2	-	TRBV7-3	TGTGCCAGCAGCCCCACCCCGGGGGACTATGGCTACACCTTC	CASSPTPGDYGYTF
TRBD2	TRBJ2-3	-	TRBV5-4	TGTGCCAGCAGCTCCGGGATGGCGGGGGGGGAAGATACGCAGTATTTT	CASSSGMAGGEDTQYF
-	TRBJ1-1	-	TRBV11-3	TGTGCCAGCAGCTTAGCTAACACTGAAGCTTTCTTT	CASSLANTEAFF
TRBD2	TRBJ2-3	-	TRBV6-2/TRBV6-3	TGTGCCAGCAGTCCCGGACTAGCGGGGACCCGAAGCACAGATACGCAGTATTTT	CASSPGLAGTRSTDTQYF
TRBD2	TRBJ2-2	-	TRBV7-3	TGTGCCAGCAGCCTTGGGGCGGGGGGGCAGAGTTACACCGGGGAGCTGTTTTTT	CASSLGAGGQSYTGELFF
TRBD2	TRBJ2-5	-	TRBV18	TGTGCCAGCTCACAAGAGGGACTAGGGGAGACCCAGTACTTC	CASSQEGLGETQYF
-	TRBJ1-6	-	TRBV18	TGTGCCAGCTCACCCGACAGGTCTAATAATTCACCCCTCCACTTT	CASSPDRSNNSPLHF
-	TRBJ2-3	-	TRBV20-1	TGCAGTGCTAGAGCGGGGGATACGCAGTATTTT	CSARAGDTQYF
TRBD1	TRBJ1-4	-	TRBV5-4	TGTGCCACCAGCAAGAGGTCCGGACAGGGAGATGAAAAACTGTTTTTT	CATSKRSGQGDEKLFF
-	TRBJ1-1	-	TRBV6-1	TGTGCCAGCAGTGAAAGTTCCTTGATGGAGAACACTGAAGCTTTCTTT	CASSESSLMENTEAFF
TRBD1	TRBJ2-7	-	TRBV10-2	TGCGCCAGCAGGGGGACAGATCTGGCCAGCTCCTACGAGCAGTACTTC	CASRGTDLASSYEQYF